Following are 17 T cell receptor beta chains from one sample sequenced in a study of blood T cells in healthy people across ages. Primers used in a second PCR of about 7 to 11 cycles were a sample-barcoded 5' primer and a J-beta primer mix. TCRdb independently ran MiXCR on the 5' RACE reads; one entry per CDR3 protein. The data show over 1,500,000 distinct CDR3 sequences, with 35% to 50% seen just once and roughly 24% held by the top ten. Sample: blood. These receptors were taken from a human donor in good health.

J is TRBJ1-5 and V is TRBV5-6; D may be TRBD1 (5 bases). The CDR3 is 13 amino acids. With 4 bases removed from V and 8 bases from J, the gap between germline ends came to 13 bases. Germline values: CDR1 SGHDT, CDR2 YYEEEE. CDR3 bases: TGTGCCAGCAGCCCGGGACCAATGGAGCCCCAGCATTTT. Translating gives CASSPGPMEPQHF.

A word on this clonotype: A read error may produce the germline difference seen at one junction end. The DNA for the CDR3 is TGTGCCAGCAGCTTAGCTCCCAGCGGGGGCACCGGGGAGCGGTTTTTT. Translation: CASSLAPSGGTGERFF. J is TRBJ2-2 and V is TRBV7-9; 8 bases fit TRBD2. Per germline, CDR1 SEHNR and CDR2 FQNEAQ (reference sequence). This CDR3 spans 16 amino acids.

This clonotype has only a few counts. The CDR3, as DNA: TGCGCCAGCAGCCTCCAGGGGGCCGACTACGAGCAGTACTTC. This encodes CASSLQGADYEQYF. This rearrangement joins TRBV5-1 to TRBJ2-7; TRBD1 aligns across 8 bases. The V gene's germline CDR1 is SGHRS and CDR2 YFSETQ. The CDR3 runs 14 residues. V lost 4 bases, J lost 3 bases, and 6 bases stayed unmatched.

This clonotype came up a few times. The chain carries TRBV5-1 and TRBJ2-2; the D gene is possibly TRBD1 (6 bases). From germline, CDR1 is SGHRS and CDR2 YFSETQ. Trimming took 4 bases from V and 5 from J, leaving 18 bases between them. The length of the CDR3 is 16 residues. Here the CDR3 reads CASSPHTTGWTGELFF. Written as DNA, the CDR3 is TGCGCCAGCAGCCCTCATACGACAGGATGGACCGGGGAGCTGTTTTTT.

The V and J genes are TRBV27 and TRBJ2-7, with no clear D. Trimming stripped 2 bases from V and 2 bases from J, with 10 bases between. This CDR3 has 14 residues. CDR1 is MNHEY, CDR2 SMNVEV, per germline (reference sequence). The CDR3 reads CASSLTTNAYEQYF. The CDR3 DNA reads TGTGCCAGCAGTTTAACCACAAACGCCTACGAGCAGTACTTC.

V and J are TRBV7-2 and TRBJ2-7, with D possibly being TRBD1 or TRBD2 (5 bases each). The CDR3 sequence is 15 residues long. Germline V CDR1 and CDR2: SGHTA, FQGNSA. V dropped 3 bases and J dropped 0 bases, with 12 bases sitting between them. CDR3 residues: CASSFPGTLSYEQYF. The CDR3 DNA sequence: TGTGCCAGCAGCTTTCCCGGGACGCTCTCCTACGAGCAGTACTTC.

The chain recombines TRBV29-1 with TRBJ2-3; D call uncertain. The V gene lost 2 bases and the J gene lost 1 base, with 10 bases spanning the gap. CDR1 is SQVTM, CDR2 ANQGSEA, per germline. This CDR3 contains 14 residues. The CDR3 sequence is CSVERGAGTDTQYF. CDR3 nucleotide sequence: TGCAGCGTTGAAAGAGGAGCCGGCACAGATACGCAGTATTTT.

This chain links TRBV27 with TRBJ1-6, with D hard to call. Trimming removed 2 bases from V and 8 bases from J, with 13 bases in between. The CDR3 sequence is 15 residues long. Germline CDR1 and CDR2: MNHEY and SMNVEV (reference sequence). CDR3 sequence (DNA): TGTGCCAGCAGTTTACGGAGGGATAGAGATTCACCCCTCCACTTT. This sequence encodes CASSLRRDRDSPLHF.

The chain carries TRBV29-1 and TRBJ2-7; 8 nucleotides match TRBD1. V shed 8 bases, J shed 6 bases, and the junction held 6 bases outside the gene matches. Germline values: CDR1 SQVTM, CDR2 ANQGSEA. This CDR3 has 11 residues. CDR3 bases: TGCAGCTTACTACAGGGGGGCGAGCAGTACTTC. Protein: CSLLQGGEQYF.

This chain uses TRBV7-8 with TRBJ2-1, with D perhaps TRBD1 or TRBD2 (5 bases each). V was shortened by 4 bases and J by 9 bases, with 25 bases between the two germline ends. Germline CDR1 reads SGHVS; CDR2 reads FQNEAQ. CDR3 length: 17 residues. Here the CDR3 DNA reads TGTGCCAGCAGCTATCAGACCGGGACCCAAGTCGGAAGTGAGCAGTTCTTC. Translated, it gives CASSYQTGTQVGSEQFF.

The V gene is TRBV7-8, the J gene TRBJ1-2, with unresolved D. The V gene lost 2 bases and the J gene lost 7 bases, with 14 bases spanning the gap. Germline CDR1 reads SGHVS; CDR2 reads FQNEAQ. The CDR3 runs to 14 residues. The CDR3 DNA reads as TGTGCCAGCAGCTTACCTCCGGGCGGCGGTGGCTACACCTTC. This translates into CASSLPPGGGGYTF.

DNA of the CDR3: TGTGCCAGCAGCGTGCACACGTCGGGGAACACTGAAGCTTTCTTT. Translation gives CASSVHTSGNTEAFF. The V gene is TRBV9, the J gene TRBJ1-1; D gene unclear. V shed 2 bases and J shed 1 base, with 12 bases lying between them. CDR3 length: 15 residues. CDR1 SGDLS and CDR2 YYNGEE come from the germline V gene.

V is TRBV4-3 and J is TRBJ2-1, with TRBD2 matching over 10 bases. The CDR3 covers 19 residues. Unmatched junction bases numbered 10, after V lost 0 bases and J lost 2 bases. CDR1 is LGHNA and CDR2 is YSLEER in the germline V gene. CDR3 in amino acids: CASSQDLLAGADTYNEQFF. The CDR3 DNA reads TGCGCCAGCAGCCAAGATTTGCTAGCGGGGGCGGATACCTACAATGAGCAGTTCTTC.

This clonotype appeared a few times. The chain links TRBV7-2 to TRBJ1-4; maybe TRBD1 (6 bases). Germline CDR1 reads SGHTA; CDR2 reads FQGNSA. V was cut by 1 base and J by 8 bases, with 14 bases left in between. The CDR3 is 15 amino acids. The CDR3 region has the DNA TGTGCCAGCAGCTTAGACGGGACAAGGGGGGAAAAACTGTTTTTT. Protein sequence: CASSLDGTRGEKLFF. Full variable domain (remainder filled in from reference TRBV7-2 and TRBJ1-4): GAGVSQSPSNKVTEKGKDVELRCDPISGHTALYWYRQSLGQGLEFLIYFQGNSAPDKSGLPSDRFSAERTGGSVSTLTIQRTQQEDSAVYLCASSLDGTRGEKLFFGSGTQLSVL.

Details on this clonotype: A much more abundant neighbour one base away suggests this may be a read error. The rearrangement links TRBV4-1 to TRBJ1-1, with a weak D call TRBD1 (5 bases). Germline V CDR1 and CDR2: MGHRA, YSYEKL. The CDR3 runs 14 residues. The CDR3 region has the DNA TGCGCCGGCAGCCAAGTAAGGGGAAACACTGAAGCTTTCTTT. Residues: CAGSQVRGNTEAFF.

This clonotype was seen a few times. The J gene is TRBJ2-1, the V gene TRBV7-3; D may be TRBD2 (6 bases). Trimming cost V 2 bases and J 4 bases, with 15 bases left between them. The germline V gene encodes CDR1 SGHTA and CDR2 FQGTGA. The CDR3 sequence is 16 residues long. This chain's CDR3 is CASSLLRTNYYNEQFF. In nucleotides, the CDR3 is TGTGCCAGCAGCTTACTTAGGACTAATTATTACAATGAGCAGTTCTTC. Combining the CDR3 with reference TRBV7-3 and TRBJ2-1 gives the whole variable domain GAGVSQTPSNKVTEKGKYVELRCDPISGHTALYWYRQSLGQGPEFLIYFQGTGAADDSGLPNDRFFAVRPEGSVSTLKIQRTERGDSAVYLCASSLLRTNYYNEQFFGPGTRLTVL.

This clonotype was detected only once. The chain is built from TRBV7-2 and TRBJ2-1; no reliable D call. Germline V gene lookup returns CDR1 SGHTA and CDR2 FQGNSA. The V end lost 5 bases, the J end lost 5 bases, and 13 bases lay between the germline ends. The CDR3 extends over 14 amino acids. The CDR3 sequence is CASSPMLVDNEQFF. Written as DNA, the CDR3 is TGTGCCAGCAGCCCCATGCTAGTAGACAATGAGCAGTTCTTC. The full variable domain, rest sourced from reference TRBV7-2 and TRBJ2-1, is GAGVSQSPSNKVTEKGKDVELRCDPISGHTALYWYRQSLGQGLEFLIYFQGNSAPDKSGLPSDRFSAERTGGSVSTLTIQRTQQEDSAVYLCASSPMLVDNEQFFGPGTRLTVL.